This TCR beta chain came from a study of technical replicates of blood from a few donors. V trimming: 0 bases; J trimming: 3 bases; junction bases outside the gene matches: 2. This CDR3 is built from 17 residues. The germline gives CDR1 MGHRA, CDR2 YSYEKL. Assay: immunoSEQ multiplex PCR; the TCRdb copy retains only in-frame clones and omits some. The repertoire holds fewer than 90,000 clones, around 92% seen once, with over 0.35% in the top ten. Sample: T cells isolated from PBMCs. The source is a human donor in good health. This chain links TRBV4-1 with TRBJ2-2; 12 nucleotides align to TRBD2. The CDR3 DNA follows: TGCGCCAGCAGCCAAGAAACTAGCGGGAGGTACACCGGGGAGCTGTTTTTT. It specifies CASSQETSGRYTGELFF.